One and the same sample provided the 14 T cell receptor beta chains below, sequenced in a study of cytomegalovirus exposure and HLA in healthy donors. PCR primers comprised 60 Vbeta and 13 Jbeta primers. The assay was immunoSEQ multiplex PCR, and TCRdb's table has in-frame clones only and misses some. The sample consists of around 40,000 clones, 60% to 75% of them appearing once. The material sequenced was PBMCs. The receptors come from a man aged 40-55 years in good health and CMV-seronegative.

CDR3 protein: CAISESRGASNQPQHF. The CDR3 bases are TGTGCCATCAGTGAGTCCCGGGGAGCTAGCAATCAGCCCCAGCATTTT. The rearrangement joins TRBV10-3 to TRBJ1-5; no firm D call. Germline loops: CDR1 ENHRY, CDR2 SYGVKD. CDR3 length equals 16 residues. V dropped 0 bases and J dropped 0 bases, with 9 bases sitting between them.

The rearrangement joins TRBV7-9 to TRBJ2-2, with 7 bases aligning to TRBD1. V trimming: 7 bases; J trimming: 4 bases; junction bases outside the gene matches: 9. Germline lookup yields CDR1 SEHNR and CDR2 FQNEAQ (reference sequence). The CDR3 is made up of 15 amino acids. Here the CDR3 DNA reads TGTGCCAGCATCAAGACAGGGCGGAGCACCGGGGAGCTGTTTTTT. It yields the protein CASIKTGRSTGELFF.

The chain uses TRBV15 and TRBJ1-3; perhaps TRBD1 as D (5 bases). Germline V gene lookup returns CDR1 LNHNV and CDR2 YYDKDF (reference sequence). The ends were cut back, 0 bases at V and 4 bases at J, with 7 bases in the middle. CDR3 length: 14 amino acids. The CDR3 DNA reads as TGTGCCACCAGCAGAGATGCAGGGGGAAACACCATATATTTT. Amino acids: CATSRDAGGNTIYF.

The chain joins TRBV4-1 to TRBJ2-1, with TRBD2 identical over 8 bases. The CDR3 has 16 amino acids. V was pared by 0 bases and J by 7 bases, with 8 bases of the junction left unmatched. Germline CDR1 and CDR2: MGHRA and YSYEKL. The chain's CDR3 is CASSQESGGARNEQFF. The CDR3 bases are TGCGCCAGCAGCCAAGAATCGGGGGGGGCCAGGAATGAGCAGTTCTTC.

The chain carries TRBV29-1 and TRBJ2-7; D not resolved. Germline V gene data show CDR1 as SQVTM and CDR2 as ANQGSEA. With 4 bases removed from V and 1 base from J, the gap between germline ends came to 11 bases. The CDR3 runs to 13 residues. DNA for the CDR3: TGCAGCGTTGTAACAGATATATCCTACGAGCAGTACTTC. Translating it yields CSVVTDISYEQYF.

J is TRBJ1-2 and V is TRBV30; possibly TRBD1 for D (6 bases). The CDR3 has 12 residues. Germline CDR1 reads GTSNPN; CDR2 reads SVGIG (reference sequence). Trimming took off 5 bases at V and 5 bases at J, with 12 bases between the two ends. CDR3: CAWSGAGYGYTF. The CDR3, as DNA: TGTGCCTGGTCAGGGGCCGGGTATGGCTACACCTTC.

V is TRBV30 and J is TRBJ2-3; 11 nucleotides align to TRBD2. V shed 2 bases and J 4 bases; nucleotides not matched to a gene: 5. The germline CDR1 and CDR2 sequences are GTSNPN and SVGIG (reference sequence). This CDR3 spans 15 amino acids. DNA for the CDR3: TGTGCCTGGAGTCGCGCTAGCGGGGGGCCAGATACGCAGTATTTT. Translated, it gives CAWSRASGGPDTQYF.

This chain connects TRBV4-2 to TRBJ2-4, with TRBD1 matching 7 bases. This CDR3 comprises 15 residues. V lost 0 bases to trimming and J lost 6 bases; unmatched junction nucleotides: 5. Germline lookup yields CDR1 LGHNA and CDR2 YNFKEQ. The CDR3 spells CASSQEGQEPNIQYF. The CDR3 DNA reads TGTGCCAGCAGCCAAGAAGGACAGGAGCCAAACATTCAGTACTTC.

The chain carries TRBV10-3 and TRBJ1-1, with D tentatively TRBD1 (6 bases). V shed 8 bases and J shed 0 bases, with 16 bases lying between them. The CDR3 runs 15 residues. Germline V CDR1 and CDR2: ENHRY, SYGVKD. The CDR3 DNA sequence: TGTGCCATCGGGCAGCAGGGGACCATGAACACTGAAGCTTTCTTT. This gives the protein CAIGQQGTMNTEAFF.

The rearrangement joins TRBV5-4 to TRBJ1-6; D is possibly TRBD1 (5 bases). This CDR3 has 15 residues. Trimming pared 4 bases from V and 8 bases from J, leaving 16 bases between. Per germline, CDR1 SGHNT and CDR2 YYREEE (reference sequence). CDR3 region: CASSLGGDADSPLHF. The CDR3 bases are TGTGCCAGCAGCCTCGGAGGGGACGCGGATTCACCCCTCCACTTT.

V usage is TRBV27 and J usage is TRBJ1-2; tentatively, D is TRBD1 (5 bases). Germline lookup yields CDR1 MNHEY and CDR2 SMNVEV (reference sequence). This CDR3 comprises 13 residues. Trimming stripped 6 bases from V and 4 bases from J, with 12 bases between. The CDR3 sequence is CASRGGPGYGYTF. DNA of the CDR3: TGTGCCAGCAGGGGGGGACCGGGCTATGGCTACACCTTC.

The rearrangement joins TRBV5-1 to TRBJ1-2; 10 bases align to TRBD1. Trimming cost V 2 bases and J 5 bases; bases outside gene matches: 3. The CDR3 contains 14 residues. Germline assignment: CDR1 SGHRS and CDR2 YFSETQ. The CDR3 DNA is TGCGCCAGCAGCTTAGGACAGGGGGGGTATGGCTACACCTTC. Amino acid sequence: CASSLGQGGYGYTF.

The chain combines TRBV30 with TRBJ2-7; possibly TRBD1 for D (5 bases). CDR3 length: 13 amino acids. Looked up from germline, CDR1 is GTSNPN and CDR2 is SVGIG (reference sequence). The V end lost 1 base, the J end lost 3 bases, and 10 bases lay between the germline ends. The CDR3 sequence: CAWSADRYYEQYF. CDR3 in DNA: TGTGCCTGGAGTGCCGACAGATACTACGAGCAGTACTTC.

CDR3 residues: CASSQDIPGGPRYEQYF. CDR3 bases: TGCGCCAGCAGCCAAGATATCCCAGGGGGCCCACGCTACGAGCAGTACTTC. The chain combines TRBV4-1 with TRBJ2-7, with 8 bases lining up with TRBD1. CDR3 length: 17 amino acids. CDR1 is MGHRA and CDR2 is YSYEKL in the germline V gene. V trimming: 0 bases; J trimming: 3 bases; junction bases outside the gene matches: 10.